These T cell receptor beta chains were read from a single sample in a study of blood T cells in healthy people across ages. A single record per CDR3 protein comes from TCRdb applying MiXCR to the 5' RACE reads. The sample lists fewer than 2,000,000 distinct CDR3 sequences, about two fifths occurring once. Sequenced material: blood. All receptors derive from a human donor in good health. CDR3s include the opening cysteine and the closing phenylalanine or tryptophan. A D gene is named only where the DNA matches it firmly. Clone size, where shown, is once, few, many, or a class for clones that have expanded.

clone size: NA
V gene: TRBV5-1
D gene: NA
J gene: TRBJ1-2
CDR3 DNA: TGCGCCAGCAGCTTGGAGTTCAGACGGGCTAACTATGGCTACACCTTC
CDR3 protein: CASSLEFRRANYGYTF

clone size: NA
V gene: TRBV6-1
D gene: NA
J gene: TRBJ2-3
CDR3 DNA: TGTGCCAGCAGTGTCAGGTCGCTAAATACGCAGTATTTT
CDR3 protein: CASSVRSLNTQYF

clone size: NA
V gene: TRBV6-5
D gene: NA
J gene: TRBJ1-5
CDR3 DNA: TGTGCCAGCAGCCCCATCCGGGGTAACAATCAGCCCCAGCATTTT
CDR3 protein: CASSPIRGNNQPQHF

clone size: few
V gene: TRBV15
D gene: TRBD1
J gene: TRBJ1-2
CDR3 DNA: TGTGCCACCAGCAGAGCCAGGACAGGTGAGGATGGCTACACCTTC
CDR3 protein: CATSRARTGEDGYTF

clone size: NA
V gene: TRBV7-2
D gene: NA
J gene: TRBJ2-7
CDR3 DNA: TGTGCCAGCAGCTTTGGACGGTATTCTTCCTACGAGCAGTACTTC
CDR3 protein: CASSFGRYSSYEQYF

clone size: few
V gene: TRBV12-3/TRBV12-4
D gene: NA
J gene: TRBJ2-5
CDR3 DNA: TGTGCCAGCCGTAAAACCGAAGGGACCCAGTACTTC
CDR3 protein: CASRKTEGTQYF

clone size: NA
V gene: TRBV30
D gene: TRBD2
J gene: TRBJ2-7
CDR3 DNA: TGTGCCTGGAGAAAGGGAGGGTCCTACGAGCAGTACTTC
CDR3 protein: CAWRKGGSYEQYF

clone size: few
V gene: TRBV12-3/TRBV12-4
D gene: NA
J gene: TRBJ1-4
CDR3 DNA: TGTGCCAGCAGTTTCGGTGTCGGCAGGGGCCATGAAAAACTGTTTTTT
CDR3 protein: CASSFGVGRGHEKLFF

clone size: few
V gene: TRBV4-1
D gene: NA
J gene: TRBJ2-1
CDR3 DNA: TGCGCCAGCAGCCAAGGTGCCAGCGAGCAGTTCTTC
CDR3 protein: CASSQGASEQFF

clone size: few
V gene: TRBV5-1
D gene: NA
J gene: TRBJ2-5
CDR3 DNA: TGCGCCAGCAGTATCGGGGAGGCGCTAGAGACCCAGTACTTC
CDR3 protein: CASSIGEALETQYF

clone size: few
V gene: TRBV20-1
D gene: NA
J gene: TRBJ2-1
CDR3 DNA: TGCAGTGCTAGATTGGCCAGGAGCGATGAGCAGTTCTTC
CDR3 protein: CSARLARSDEQFF

clone size: few
V gene: TRBV28
D gene: TRBD1
J gene: TRBJ1-2
CDR3 DNA: TGTGCCAGCAGTTTTGGGGGGACAGCCTATGGCTACACCTTC
CDR3 protein: CASSFGGTAYGYTF

clone size: NA
V gene: TRBV7-3
D gene: NA
J gene: TRBJ2-1
CDR3 DNA: TGTGCCAGCAGCTTAATGGGGAATGGCAACAATGAGCAGTTCTTC
CDR3 protein: CASSLMGNGNNEQFF

clone size: NA
V gene: TRBV7-2
D gene: TRBD2
J gene: TRBJ2-7
CDR3 DNA: TGTGCCAGCAGCTTAGGGCGGGGGGGCGTTCCCTCTGTGGACGAGCAGTACTTC
CDR3 protein: CASSLGRGGVPSVDEQYF

clone size: NA
V gene: TRBV2
D gene: NA
J gene: TRBJ1-1
CDR3 DNA: TGTGCCAGCAGGAGGACAGCTTTGGGAACTGAAGCTTTCTTT
CDR3 protein: CASRRTALGTEAFF

clone size: NA
V gene: TRBV20-1
D gene: NA
J gene: TRBJ2-5
CDR3 DNA: TGCAGTGCTATTGCGACAGGTTTCGTGCAGTACTTC
CDR3 protein: CSAIATGFVQYF

clone size: NA
V gene: TRBV12-3/TRBV12-4
D gene: TRBD1
J gene: TRBJ1-6
CDR3 DNA: TGTGCCAGCAGTTTAGTCCGGGACAGTGATTATAATTCACCCCTCCACTTT
CDR3 protein: CASSLVRDSDYNSPLHF

clone size: few
V gene: TRBV9
D gene: NA
J gene: TRBJ1-1
CDR3 DNA: TGTGCCAGCAGCGTAGTTGTGGGCATCGGCACTGAAGCTTTCTTT
CDR3 protein: CASSVVVGIGTEAFF

clone size: NA
V gene: TRBV25-1
D gene: TRBD1
J gene: TRBJ1-4
CDR3 DNA: TGTGCCAGCAGTGAATATGACAGGGGGCTAGGGGAAAAACTGTTTTTT
CDR3 protein: CASSEYDRGLGEKLFF

clone size: NA
V gene: TRBV6-1
D gene: TRBD2
J gene: TRBJ2-3
CDR3 DNA: TGTGCCAGCAGTGAGATCGGCGGGGGGGACACAGATACGCAGTATTTT
CDR3 protein: CASSEIGGGDTDTQYF

clone size: NA
V gene: TRBV25-1
D gene: NA
J gene: TRBJ2-7
CDR3 DNA: TGTGCCAGCAGTGATTACCCTGAGGGGGTCTCCTACGAGCAGTACTTC
CDR3 protein: CASSDYPEGVSYEQYF

clone size: NA
V gene: TRBV7-2
D gene: TRBD1
J gene: TRBJ1-1
CDR3 DNA: TGTGCCAGCAGCTTAAGGTCGGGAACGGGACAGGGGGCATGGACTGAAGCTTTCTTT
CDR3 protein: CASSLRSGTGQGAWTEAFF

clone size: NA
V gene: TRBV20-1
D gene: TRBD2
J gene: TRBJ2-1
CDR3 DNA: TGCAGTGCTACACTAGCGGGGGGCTCGAGCTCCTACAATGAGCAGTTCTTC
CDR3 protein: CSATLAGGSSSYNEQFF

clone size: many
V gene: TRBV6-2/TRBV6-3
D gene: NA
J gene: TRBJ2-5
CDR3 DNA: TGTGCCAGCAGCCAAACGGGGGAGACCCAGTACTTC
CDR3 protein: CASSQTGETQYF

clone size: many
V gene: TRBV4-1
D gene: TRBD1
J gene: TRBJ2-3
CDR3 DNA: TGCGCCAGCAGCCAAGGTGCAGGGGGTGGACCAACAGATACGCAGTATTTT
CDR3 protein: CASSQGAGGGPTDTQYF

clone size: NA
V gene: TRBV6-2/TRBV6-3
D gene: NA
J gene: TRBJ2-4
CDR3 DNA: TGTGCCAGCAGTTATGGCCTGAAGCTAGCCAAAAACATTCAGTACTTC
CDR3 protein: CASSYGLKLAKNIQYF

clone size: once
V gene: TRBV20-1
D gene: NA
J gene: TRBJ1-2
CDR3 DNA: TGCAGTGCTAGAAGGACTGCGGCAGAGACCTATGGCTACACCTTC
CDR3 protein: CSARRTAAETYGYTF

clone size: few
V gene: TRBV29-1
D gene: NA
J gene: TRBJ2-1
CDR3 DNA: TGCAGCGTTTTCCCTGGCAGTACCCGCTACAATGAGCAGTTCTTC
CDR3 protein: CSVFPGSTRYNEQFF

clone size: NA
V gene: TRBV7-8
D gene: TRBD2
J gene: TRBJ2-2
CDR3 DNA: TGTGCCAGCAGCTTAGGCGGGGGGGTTTCCGGGGAGCTGTTTTTT
CDR3 protein: CASSLGGGVSGELFF

clone size: NA
V gene: TRBV9
D gene: NA
J gene: TRBJ1-2
CDR3 DNA: TGTGCCAGCAGCGTCCATTGGGATTTGAACTATGGCTACACCTTC
CDR3 protein: CASSVHWDLNYGYTF

clone size: few
V gene: TRBV7-9
D gene: NA
J gene: TRBJ2-5
CDR3 DNA: TGTGCCAGCAGCTGGACTGGGCGGGAGACCCAGTACTTC
CDR3 protein: CASSWTGRETQYF

clone size: NA
V gene: TRBV7-6
D gene: TRBD2
J gene: TRBJ2-5
CDR3 DNA: TGTGCCAGCAGCTCACCCCGTGCGGGAGTCCAAGAGACCCAGTACTTC
CDR3 protein: CASSSPRAGVQETQYF

clone size: few
V gene: TRBV29-1
D gene: NA
J gene: TRBJ2-7
CDR3 DNA: TGCAGCGTTGAAGAGAGTGCCTACGAGCAGTACTTC
CDR3 protein: CSVEESAYEQYF

clone size: many
V gene: TRBV5-1
D gene: NA
J gene: TRBJ2-7
CDR3 DNA: TGTGCCAGCAGCTTGGCCGGACAGTCCTACGAGCAGTACTTC
CDR3 protein: CASSLAGQSYEQYF

clone size: few
V gene: TRBV29-1
D gene: TRBD1
J gene: TRBJ2-1
CDR3 DNA: TGCAGCGTTCTGGACAGGGGGCTAAACAATGAGCAGTTCTTC
CDR3 protein: CSVLDRGLNNEQFF

clone size: NA
V gene: TRBV7-9
D gene: NA
J gene: TRBJ2-4
CDR3 DNA: TGTGCCAGCAGCTTAGTTGTCGGACAGCAGTACTTC
CDR3 protein: CASSLVVGQQYF

clone size: few
V gene: TRBV7-2
D gene: TRBD2
J gene: TRBJ2-3
CDR3 DNA: TGTGCCAGCAGCTTAGCGGGGACTAGCGCAGATACGCAGTATTTT
CDR3 protein: CASSLAGTSADTQYF

clone size: NA
V gene: TRBV10-3
D gene: NA
J gene: TRBJ2-1
CDR3 DNA: TGTGCCATCAGTGAGGGACAGAGCTCCTACAATGAGCAGTTCTTC
CDR3 protein: CAISEGQSSYNEQFF

clone size: NA
V gene: TRBV6-1
D gene: NA
J gene: TRBJ2-4
CDR3 DNA: TGTGCCAGCAGTGAAGCGCTTCGAATTCAGCAGTACTTC
CDR3 protein: CASSEALRIQQYF

clone size: few
V gene: TRBV24-1
D gene: TRBD2
J gene: TRBJ2-4
CDR3 DNA: TGTGCCACCAGTGATACCCGGGGGGGCATAGCCAAAAACATTCAGTACTTC
CDR3 protein: CATSDTRGGIAKNIQYF

clone size: NA
V gene: TRBV7-3
D gene: TRBD2
J gene: TRBJ2-3
CDR3 DNA: TGTGCCAGCAGCCCTCTCGCGGGGGGTGCGACAGATACGCAGTATTTT
CDR3 protein: CASSPLAGGATDTQYF

clone size: few
V gene: TRBV4-3
D gene: TRBD2
J gene: TRBJ2-3
CDR3 DNA: TGCGCCAGCAGCCAACTTCTAGCGGGGAATGGAGATACGCAGTATTTT
CDR3 protein: CASSQLLAGNGDTQYF

clone size: few
V gene: TRBV5-1
D gene: NA
J gene: TRBJ2-7
CDR3 DNA: TGCGCCAGCACCTCCGGGGGACCGATGTCCTACGAGCAGTACTTC
CDR3 protein: CASTSGGPMSYEQYF

clone size: NA
V gene: TRBV2
D gene: TRBD1
J gene: TRBJ2-6
CDR3 DNA: TGTGCCAGCAGTTCAGAAACAGGGGGCGCGGCCAACGTCCTGACTTTC
CDR3 protein: CASSSETGGAANVLTF

clone size: NA
V gene: TRBV27
D gene: TRBD2
J gene: TRBJ2-5
CDR3 DNA: TGTGCCAGCAGTTCCGGGACTAGCGGGGAGGCGACCCAGTACTTC
CDR3 protein: CASSSGTSGEATQYF

clone size: NA
V gene: TRBV5-1
D gene: TRBD1
J gene: TRBJ1-2
CDR3 DNA: TGCGCCAGCAGCGTGGACAGGCCCTCTAACTATGGCTACACCTTC
CDR3 protein: CASSVDRPSNYGYTF

clone size: NA
V gene: TRBV7-6
D gene: NA
J gene: TRBJ2-7
CDR3 DNA: TGTGCCAGCAGTCCGACTCTAAGATCCCACGAGCAGTACTTC
CDR3 protein: CASSPTLRSHEQYF

clone size: NA
V gene: TRBV7-2
D gene: NA
J gene: TRBJ2-5
CDR3 DNA: TGTGCCAGCAGCGTGGGACGGCTGGAGACCCAGTACTTC
CDR3 protein: CASSVGRLETQYF

clone size: NA
V gene: TRBV4-3
D gene: NA
J gene: TRBJ1-2
CDR3 DNA: TGCGCCAGCAGCCAAGATGTGGACAGTGGGCAGAATGGCTACACCTTC
CDR3 protein: CASSQDVDSGQNGYTF

clone size: few
V gene: TRBV5-6
D gene: TRBD2
J gene: TRBJ2-5
CDR3 DNA: TGTGCCAGCAGCTCGGGACTAGCGGGGCAGACCCAGTACTTC
CDR3 protein: CASSSGLAGQTQYF

clone size: NA
V gene: TRBV11-2
D gene: NA
J gene: TRBJ2-6
CDR3 DNA: TGTGCCAGCAGCGGCGAACAAATGTACATCGGCTCTGGGGCCAACGTCCTGACTTTC
CDR3 protein: CASSGEQMYIGSGANVLTF

clone size: NA
V gene: TRBV20-1
D gene: NA
J gene: TRBJ2-7
CDR3 DNA: TGCAGTGCTAGACTACCTAAGGGCGAGCAGTACTTC
CDR3 protein: CSARLPKGEQYF

clone size: many
V gene: TRBV5-4
D gene: TRBD1
J gene: TRBJ2-3
CDR3 DNA: TGTGCCAGCAGCCCTGGGACAGGGAGATCAGATACGCAGTATTTT
CDR3 protein: CASSPGTGRSDTQYF

clone size: few
V gene: TRBV28
D gene: TRBD1
J gene: TRBJ1-2
CDR3 DNA: TGTGCCAGCAGCGACGCGGGACAGGGCTATGGCTACACCTTC
CDR3 protein: CASSDAGQGYGYTF

clone size: few
V gene: TRBV7-2
D gene: NA
J gene: TRBJ2-7
CDR3 DNA: TGTGCCAGCAGCTTAGTACCCCTATCGGACGAGCAGTACTTC
CDR3 protein: CASSLVPLSDEQYF

clone size: few
V gene: TRBV9
D gene: TRBD2
J gene: TRBJ2-1
CDR3 DNA: TGTGCCAGCAGCGTAGTGGGGGGGGGCTACAATGAGCAGTTCTTC
CDR3 protein: CASSVVGGGYNEQFF

clone size: NA
V gene: TRBV6-6
D gene: NA
J gene: TRBJ1-2
CDR3 DNA: TGTGCCAGCAGTTACCGGACCGCGTCCGGCTATGGCTACACCTTC
CDR3 protein: CASSYRTASGYGYTF

clone size: NA
V gene: TRBV12-3/TRBV12-4
D gene: TRBD2
J gene: TRBJ2-5
CDR3 DNA: TGTGCCAGCAGTTCTCCTTTAGCGGGGGGAGAGACCCAGTACTTC
CDR3 protein: CASSSPLAGGETQYF

clone size: few
V gene: TRBV24-1
D gene: NA
J gene: TRBJ1-1
CDR3 DNA: TGTGCCACCAGTGATTTGCAAGCGGCGGTCCCCCCTGAAGCTTTCTTT
CDR3 protein: CATSDLQAAVPPEAFF

clone size: few
V gene: TRBV5-1
D gene: TRBD1
J gene: TRBJ1-1
CDR3 DNA: TGCGCCAGCAGCTTGGACAGGGGGATGAACACTGAAGCTTTCTTT
CDR3 protein: CASSLDRGMNTEAFF